The 11 T cell receptor beta chains below come from one sample, sequenced in a study of cytomegalovirus exposure and HLA in healthy donors. The primer mix had 60 Vbeta and 13 Jbeta primers. Sequenced by immunoSEQ multiplex PCR; TCRdb stores in-frame clones only, minus some. The repertoire holds tens of thousands of clones, with around 85% as singletons. The specimen was PBMCs. These receptors came from a man between 18 and 29 years old in good health and CMV-seronegative.

This chain connects TRBV29-1 to TRBJ2-5, with D possibly being TRBD1 (5 bases). TRBJ2-7 explains the end of the DNA better; the J call may be wrong. CDR1 SQVTM and CDR2 ANQGSEA come from the germline V gene. This CDR3 is built from 13 residues. CDR3 sequence reads: CSVEEGRAYEQYF. The CDR3, as DNA: TGCAGCGTTGAAGAGGGCAGGGCCTACGAGCAGTACTTC.

V and J are TRBV6-5 and TRBJ2-5, with TRBD1 identical over 11 bases. Judging by the DNA end, TRBJ2-7 fits better; the J call may be wrong. The germline V gene has CDR1 MNHEY and CDR2 SVGAGI. This CDR3 contains 14 residues. CDR3 protein: CASRDRGFSYEQYF. CDR3 coding DNA: TGTGCCAGTAGGGACAGGGGGTTCTCCTACGAGCAGTACTTC.

The rearrangement joins TRBV2 to TRBJ1-1, with D perhaps TRBD1 (5 bases). Germline CDR1 reads SNHLY; CDR2 reads FYNNEI. The CDR3 loop spans 13 amino acids. V lost 9 bases and J 6 bases, leaving 17 bases between the germline ends. The CDR3 sequence: CARGGRVSPEAFF. The CDR3 DNA reads TGTGCCAGGGGGGGAAGGGTTTCACCTGAAGCTTTCTTT.

The chain has TRBV4-3 and TRBJ2-5; 12 nucleotides align to TRBD2. V lost 0 bases and J lost 2; bases outside the gene matches: 10. The CDR3 is 19 amino acids. CDR1 and CDR2 (germline): LGHNA, YSLEER. CDR3 in DNA: TGCGCCAGCAGCCAAGATCGCACTAGCGGGAGGCGAGGGCAAGAGACCCAGTACTTC. Translation gives CASSQDRTSGRRGQETQYF.

This chain uses TRBV5-4 with TRBJ2-6; 7 bases are shared with TRBD2. Germline lookup yields CDR1 SGHNT and CDR2 YYREEE (reference sequence). The length of the CDR3 is 17 residues. V lost 0 bases to trimming and J lost 4 bases; unmatched junction nucleotides: 7. CDR3 DNA sequence: TGTGCCAGCAGCTTGGGATTGCGGGGGAGCGGGGCCAACGTCCTGACTTTC. This translates into CASSLGLRGSGANVLTF.

This clone came up once. The rearrangement joins TRBV27 to TRBJ2-3, with a possible D match to TRBD2 (5 bases). Per germline, CDR1 MNHEY and CDR2 SMNVEV (reference sequence). The V gene lost 5 bases and the J gene lost 3 bases, with 12 bases spanning the gap. The CDR3 sequence is 14 residues long. The CDR3 DNA is TGTGCCAGCAGTCCAAAGACTACGACAGATACGCAGTATTTT. Protein product: CASSPKTTTDTQYF.

This clone occurred a few times. This chain connects TRBV6-5 to TRBJ2-7; D gene unclear. Germline V gene sequence: CDR1 MNHEY, CDR2 SVGAGI. There are 13 residues in the CDR3. V was trimmed by 5 bases and J by 5 bases, leaving 13 bases between them. CDR3 bases: TGTGCCAGCAGTCTACGGTCCCGCAACGAGCAGTACTTC. It specifies CASSLRSRNEQYF.

The genes are TRBV27 and TRBJ1-1, with D unclear. Germline V CDR1 and CDR2: MNHEY, SMNVEV (reference sequence). CDR3 size: 13 residues. V lost 5 bases and J 1 base, leaving 8 bases between the germline ends. CDR3 sequence (DNA): TGTGCCAGCAGTGATACGGGGAACACTGAAGCTTTCTTT. Protein product: CASSDTGNTEAFF.

The V call is TRBV30, the J call TRBJ2-3; D is perhaps TRBD2 (5 bases). Trimming pared 4 bases from V and 2 bases from J, leaving 16 bases between. Germline loops: CDR1 GTSNPN, CDR2 SVGIG (reference sequence). The CDR3 is made up of 15 amino acids. The CDR3 sequence: CAWTTRAAPTDTQYF. Here the CDR3 DNA reads TGTGCCTGGACCACGAGGGCAGCCCCCACAGATACGCAGTATTTT.

This clone was seen a few times. The V call is TRBV27, the J call TRBJ2-3; 7 bases map to TRBD2. V lost 4 bases to trimming and J lost 9 bases; unmatched junction nucleotides: 16. This CDR3 contains 16 residues. The germline V gene has CDR1 MNHEY and CDR2 SMNVEV (reference sequence). Here the CDR3 reads CASSSGLSTPTATQYF. CDR3 DNA sequence: TGTGCCAGCAGTTCGGGACTATCCACCCCCACGGCAACGCAGTATTTT.

The chain links TRBV29-1 to TRBJ2-7; 7 bases agree with TRBD2. The J segment lost 3 bases and the V segment lost 5 bases, leaving 7 bases of the junction unmatched. Germline V gene lookup returns CDR1 SQVTM and CDR2 ANQGSEA. There are 13 residues in the CDR3. The CDR3 DNA reads as TGCAGCGTTATCGCGGGAGACCTCTACGAGCAGTACTTC. This translates into CSVIAGDLYEQYF.